This TCR beta chain appears in the sequencing data of a study of PD-1 and CTLA-4 blockade in melanoma (dated by TCRdb to 2020 to 2022). About the investigation overall: The study compared how PD-1 blockade and CTLA-4 blockade affected the melanoma-reactive CD8 T cell response in patients with melanoma.

Between the V and J ends, shortened by 4 bases and 0 bases respectively, the junction contains 19 bases. For CDR1 and CDR2, the germline V gene lists SGHDN and FVKESK. Inclusive of the bounding cysteine and phenylalanine, the CDR3 is 19 residues long. The CDR3 DNA has 57 bases and is translated from base 1. Library generation was performed with the immunoSEQ multiplex PCR assay. Sourced from immuneACCESS, this table was stored by TCRdb with only in-frame sequences that have V and J called. A share of the clones is absent; for the studies checked, an unresolved V gene accounts for under half, and the remainder has no known explanation. Recorded for this sample are about 31,000 clones; approximately 89% of them occurred a single time. The ten largest make up about 9.4% of the sample. As to this clone: No cognate antigen has been identified for it. The input lacks base qualities; no much larger clone sits a single base away.

The specimen comprised CD8+ T cells from peripheral blood, sampled from a patient given anti-PD-1 treatment. The chain uses TRBV14 and TRBJ2-6; a confident D gene designation cannot be given. This receptor was taken from a human donor with melanoma. This receptor has the CDR3 CASSLRESELLSGANVLTF. The DNA sequence follows: TGTGCCAGCAGCCTCCGAGAGAGTGAACTCCTCTCTGGGGCCAACGTCCTGACTTTC.